Following are 15 T cell receptor beta chains from one sample sequenced in a study of cytomegalovirus exposure and HLA in healthy donors. Primers included in the PCR were 60 Vbeta and 13 Jbeta primers. Assay used: immunoSEQ multiplex PCR; TCRdb lists only in-frame clones, some missing. The sample lists around 160,000 clones, roughly 80% occurring once. Specimen: PBMCs. These receptors were collected from a man aged 40-49 years in good health and CMV-seropositive.

This rearrangement joins TRBV4-3 to TRBJ2-1, with D perhaps TRBD1 (5 bases). Germline-derived CDR1 and CDR2 are LGHNA and YSLEER. CDR3 size: 13 residues. Trimming pared 5 bases from V and 5 bases from J, leaving 10 bases between. CDR3 sequence reads: CASSSRVNNEQFF. The CDR3, as DNA: TGCGCCAGCAGCTCCAGGGTCAACAATGAGCAGTTCTTC.

This clone was observed a handful of times. V is TRBV18 and J is TRBJ2-3; D might be TRBD2 (6 bases). The CDR3 consists of 17 residues. The germline V and J ends were trimmed by 6 bases and 4 bases, with 23 bases remaining between them. The germline V gene encodes CDR1 KGHSH and CDR2 LQKENI. The CDR3: CASSGTGTSTRSDTQYF. CDR3 in DNA: TGTGCCAGCTCCGGGACTGGGACCTCGACACGATCAGATACGCAGTATTTT.

This clone was counted a few times. The chain employs TRBV9 and TRBJ2-5, with D hard to call. Per germline, CDR1 SGDLS and CDR2 YYNGEE. V gave up 2 bases and J gave up 5 bases, with 16 bases separating them. This CDR3 has 15 amino acids. The CDR3 reads CASSVEPTIGETQYF. CDR3 nucleotide sequence: TGTGCCAGCAGCGTGGAGCCAACAATTGGGGAGACCCAGTACTTC.

V is TRBV28 and J is TRBJ2-7, with D unclear. The ends were cut back, 3 bases at V and 0 bases at J, with 12 bases in the middle. This CDR3 has 15 amino acids. CDR1 is MDHEN and CDR2 is SYDVKM in the germline V gene. CDR3 in DNA: TGTGCCAGCAGTTTCGCCAGGCCTACCTCCTACGAGCAGTACTTC. Encoded protein: CASSFARPTSYEQYF.

The V gene is TRBV19, the J gene TRBJ2-1, with D tentatively TRBD1 (5 bases). CDR1 and CDR2 from the germline V gene are LNHDA and SQIVND (reference sequence). This CDR3 is built from 14 residues. V shed 5 bases and J shed 6 bases, with 14 bases lying between them. The CDR3 region is CASSAHKGSNEQFF. CDR3 DNA: TGTGCCAGTAGTGCCCACAAGGGGTCCAATGAGCAGTTCTTC.

This chain joins TRBV7-8 and TRBJ2-4; maybe TRBD1 (5 bases). Trimming shortened V by 2 bases and J by 2 bases, and 7 bases separated the two germline ends. CDR3 length: 14 amino acids. Germline V gene data show CDR1 as SGHVS and CDR2 as FQNEAQ. This chain's CDR3 is CASSLRGTKNIQYF. CDR3 in DNA: TGTGCCAGCAGCTTAAGGGGTACCAAAAACATTCAGTACTTC. The complete variable domain, with remaining parts taken from reference TRBV7-8 and TRBJ2-4, reads GAGVSQSPRYKVAKRGQDVALRCDPISGHVSLFWYQQALGQGPEFLTYFQNEAQLDKSGLPSDRFFAERPEGSVSTLKIQRTQQEDSAVYLCASSLRGTKNIQYFGAGTRLSVL.

The chain recombines TRBV15 with TRBJ2-2; 8 nucleotides agree with TRBD1. V lost 3 bases to trimming and J lost 7 bases; unmatched junction nucleotides: 7. Per germline, CDR1 LNHNV and CDR2 YYDKDF (reference sequence). The length of the CDR3 is 15 residues. The CDR3 region has the DNA TGTGCCACCAGCAGCCCCGGGACAGGAAGCGGGGAGCTGTTTTTT. This sequence encodes CATSSPGTGSGELFF.

In this sample, this clone turned up once. V is TRBV7-2 and J is TRBJ2-3; TRBD2 agrees at 11 bases. With V trimmed by 4 bases and J by 14 bases, 14 bases remained unmatched. There are 15 residues in the CDR3. Germline values: CDR1 SGHTA, CDR2 FQGNSA. The CDR3 loop reads CASSSGLADGRLRYF. Written as DNA, the CDR3 is TGTGCCAGCAGCTCGGGACTAGCGGACGGACGACTCAGGTATTTT.

The chain couples TRBV5-7 to TRBJ2-5, with a possible D match to TRBD1 (5 bases). TRBV5-7 is placed among ORFs of uncertain function. CDR3 size: 15 residues. V lost 4 bases and J 0 bases, leaving 13 bases between the germline ends. The CDR3 here is CASSRRQPDQETQYF. CDR3 bases: TGTGCCAGCAGCCGAAGACAGCCTGACCAAGAGACCCAGTACTTC.

The rearrangement uses TRBV21-1 and TRBJ2-7; TRBD2, the table's D call, lacks a check against the DNA. TRBV21-1 is recorded as a pseudogene. The CDR3 contains 17 residues. CDR3 coding DNA: TGTGCCAGCAGCAAAGTGGGGGCGGGACTAGGAAGCTACGAGCAGTACTTC. It codes for CASSKVGAGLGSYEQYF.

The J gene is TRBJ2-7, the V gene TRBV29-1; D gene uncertain. The ends were cut back, 5 bases at V and 3 bases at J, with 14 bases in the middle. CDR1 and CDR2 (germline): SQVTM, ANQGSEA. CDR3 length equals 13 residues. CDR3 DNA: TGCAGCGTTAGAATCATGGGCCTCTACGAGCAGTACTTC. As protein: CSVRIMGLYEQYF.

V gene TRBV6-1 combines with J gene TRBJ1-2; possibly TRBD1 for D (6 bases). Trimming left V 2 bases short and J 6 bases short, with 22 bases between. The germline V gene encodes CDR1 MNHNS and CDR2 SASEGT. The CDR3 length is 17 residues. The CDR3 DNA follows: TGTGCCAGCAGTGAACTCGGGACAAGGATCGTCGGAGATGGCTACACCTTC. It specifies CASSELGTRIVGDGYTF.

There are a few counts of this clone. The chain has TRBV11-2 and TRBJ1-4; possibly TRBD1 for D (5 bases). Trimming pared 5 bases from V and 5 bases from J, leaving 9 bases between. The CDR3 loop spans 13 amino acids. Germline V lookup: CDR1 SGHAT, CDR2 FQNNGV. CDR3 sequence (DNA): TGTGCCAGCAGCCGAAACAGGAATGAAAAACTGTTTTTT. Amino acid sequence: CASSRNRNEKLFF.

The CDR3 DNA is TGTGCCAGCAGTCTAGTCTTCCCCACCGGGGAGCTGTTTTTT. Protein sequence: CASSLVFPTGELFF. The chain recombines TRBV27 with TRBJ2-2, with D unclear. The germline V gene encodes CDR1 MNHEY and CDR2 SMNVEV (reference sequence). The CDR3 spans 14 residues. Trimming left V 5 bases short and J 4 bases short, with 11 bases between.

This chain links TRBV5-1 with TRBJ1-4; D is undetermined. Trimming removed 1 base at V and 5 bases at J, with 9 bases between. This CDR3 is 14 amino acids long. Germline CDR1 is SGHRS and CDR2 is YFSETQ. CDR3 sequence reads: CASSLNSVNEKLFF. The CDR3, as DNA: TGCGCCAGCAGCTTGAATTCAGTGAATGAAAAACTGTTTTTT.